Described below is a single T cell receptor beta chain sequence and its context. The source of the sample is a study of cytomegalovirus exposure and HLA in healthy donors. The CDR3 is 15 amino acids. V lost 0 bases and J 8 bases, leaving 16 bases between the germline ends. The germline gives CDR1 MNHEY, CDR2 SVGAGI. The data were produced by immunoSEQ multiplex PCR, yet TCRdb's version contains in-frame clones alone and is incomplete. This repertoire shows some 110,000 clones, about 91% found once; its top ten account for more than 1.5%. Material for sequencing was PBMCs. The chain carries TRBV6-5 and TRBJ1-1, with D unresolved. The TCR comes from a man aged 18 to 30 in good health and CMV-seronegative. CDR3 DNA sequence: TGTGCCAGCAGTTACTCGAATTCGGGGAAACGGGAAGCTTTCTTT. It specifies CASSYSNSGKREAFF.